This TCR beta chain emerged from a study of T cells after yellow fever vaccination. Points from the study as a whole: Post-booster repertoires again held most primary-vaccination clones (just under 97% CD4, roughly 88% CD8). Some clonotypes were seen in both the CD4 and the CD8 compartments. These made up a small share and likely arose from convergent recombination. A secondary response was less intense yet reached its peak sooner, at day 5 versus 15. Bulk-population clonotypes that are abundant could appear as contaminants in FACS-sorted repertoires.

Using its own MiXCR run on the 5' RACE reads, TCRdb lists one record per CDR3 protein. Of a few hundred thousand distinct CDR3 sequences detected, about 15% appear once; the ten largest clones hold roughly 17%. V gave up 4 bases and J gave up 5 bases, with 16 bases separating them. The germline CDR1 and CDR2 sequences are SGHDT and YYEEEE. The CDR3 has 14 amino acids. This clonotype was counted only a few times. Its antigen remains unidentified. The rearrangement links TRBV5-6 to TRBJ2-7; tentatively, D is TRBD1 (6 bases). This clonotype was sampled from a young man who received the YFV17D yellow fever vaccine. The sample here was PBMCs, taken 4 to 6 days after the first yellow fever vaccination. CDR3 in amino acids: CASSEGGRGHEQYV. The CDR3 nucleotides are TGTGCCAGCAGCGAGGGTGGCAGGGGTCACGAGCAGTACGTC.